This T cell receptor beta chain is from a study of cytomegalovirus exposure and HLA in healthy donors. The PCR used 60 Vbeta and 13 Jbeta primers. Clones were sequenced by immunoSEQ multiplex PCR, and TCRdb holds only the in-frame ones, with some missing. The sample includes about 150,000 clones, more than 75% seen only once; the top ten take about an eighth. Trimming took off 1 base at V and 9 bases at J, with 7 bases between the two ends. Germline V gene data show CDR1 as SGHDN and CDR2 as FVKESK. This CDR3 is 12 amino acids long. The chain joins TRBV14 to TRBJ2-1; D gene unclear. Sequenced sample: PBMCs. The clonotype was recovered from a woman in her forties in good health and CMV-seronegative. Here the CDR3 reads CASSQGRIEQFF. DNA for the CDR3: TGTGCCAGCAGCCAAGGCAGAATTGAGCAGTTCTTC.